This T cell receptor beta chain was sequenced for a study of T-cell memory formation after mild COVID-19. TCRalpha and TCRbeta libraries used 5'RACE with constant-segment primers and UMIs. A single record per CDR3 protein comes from TCRdb applying MiXCR to the 5' RACE reads. Found here are around 450,000 distinct CDR3 sequences, approximately 24% of them singletons; the top ten hold 8.5% to 10%. This TCR was recovered from an adult woman who had mild COVID-19 (a few samples of this study predate the infection). Cell type and time point are not known. The specimen was PBMCs or a T cell subset sorted from them (not recorded which).

The CDR3 coding sequence is TGTGCCAGCAGCGTAGGCCTAGCAAAGACCCAGTACTTC. Protein: CASSVGLAKTQYF. The chain uses TRBV9 and TRBJ2-5, with D possibly being TRBD2 (5 bases). Germline V gene lookup returns CDR1 SGDLS and CDR2 YYNGEE. CDR3 length: 13 amino acids. Deletions cut 0 bases from V and 6 bases from J, with 9 bases between.